These 29 T cell receptor beta chains originate from one sample sequenced in a study of T-cell reconstitution after alpha-beta-depleted transplantation in children. Library preparation (for TCRbeta) was performed with unique molecular identifiers. TCRdb called the PCR reads again in MiXCR, with one record for every CDR3 protein. The table lists approximately 150,000 distinct CDR3 sequences, more than 8% of them singletons, with about a sixth in the top ten. The sample was PBMCs, mostly from graft donor cells, taken 180 days after TCRalphabeta/CD19-depleted stem cell transplant. These receptors originate from a female patient aged 2 to 10 who had a stem cell transplant for congenital amegakaryocytic thrombocytopenia, so the T cells may come from the graft donor.

This clonotype has a count of ten or more. The V call is TRBV20-1, the J call TRBJ2-7, with unresolved D. Deletions cut 6 bases from V and 0 bases from J, with 12 bases between. Germline-derived CDR1 and CDR2 are DFQATT and SNEGSKA (reference sequence). The CDR3 has 13 amino acids. The CDR3 coding sequence is TGCAGTGCCGAACCGCCGGACTCCTACGAGCAGTACTTC. It translates to CSAEPPDSYEQYF.

This clonotype was picked up many times. The junction departs from germline at one end; a sequencing error may be responsible. The J gene is TRBJ2-1, the V gene TRBV12-3 or TRBV12-4; 8 bases are a match to TRBD2. This CDR3 contains 18 residues. The CDR3 region is CASSLVYGSRPGGNEQFF. DNA of the CDR3: TGTGCCAGCAGCTTAGTATACGGGTCGAGGCCGGGAGGGAATGAGCAGTTCTTC.

This clonotype occurred many times. In DNA, the CDR3 is TGTGCCACCAGCAGAGATCTTGGGGCCCTCAACACTGAAGCTTTCTTT. Protein: CATSRDLGALNTEAFF. J is TRBJ1-1 and V is TRBV15, with a tentative D call TRBD1 (5 bases). Germline CDR1 and CDR2: LNHNV and YYDKDF (reference sequence). This CDR3 is 16 amino acids long. V lost 0 bases, J lost 2 bases, and 13 bases lay in between. The full variable domain, rest sourced from reference TRBV15 and TRBJ1-1, is DAMVIQNPRYQVTQFGKPVTLSCSQTLNHNVMYWYQQKSSQAPKLLFHYYDKDFNNEADTPDNFQSRRPNTSFCFLDIRSPGLGDTAMYLCATSRDLGALNTEAFFGQGTRLTVV.

This clonotype was seen ten or more times. The CDR3 here is CASSPWRDSSGNTIYF. Here the CDR3 DNA reads TGTGCCAGCTCACCATGGAGGGACAGCTCTGGAAACACCATATATTTT. The chain recombines TRBV18 with TRBJ1-3; TRBD1 agrees at 7 bases. CDR1 and CDR2 (germline): KGHSH, LQKENI. This CDR3 comprises 16 residues. J gave up 0 bases and V 2 bases, and 4 bases lay outside the gene matches.

With respect to this clonotype: It may be a read error: a sequence one base away is much more abundant. The rearrangement links TRBV12-3 or TRBV12-4 to TRBJ2-3; no clear D gene. Trimming cost V 4 bases and J 11 bases, with 10 bases left between them. The CDR3 loop spans 11 amino acids. CDR3: CASSSLIGQYF. CDR3 nucleotides: TGTGCCAGCAGTTCCCTCATTGGGCAGTATTTT.

The sample holds a few counts of this clonotype. The chain carries TRBV7-2 and TRBJ1-6; D gene unclear. The CDR3 is 13 residues long. Germline assignment: CDR1 SGHTA and CDR2 FQGNSA. The V end was cut by 10 bases, the J end by 0 bases, with 7 bases between. The DNA of the CDR3 is TGTGCCACCCAGAGCTCCTATAATTCACCCCTCCACTTT. The encoded protein is CATQSSYNSPLHF.

The chain uses TRBV18 and TRBJ1-6, with 8 bases fitting TRBD1. Germline CDR1 and CDR2: KGHSH and LQKENI. This CDR3 spans 14 amino acids. Trimming at V came to 4 bases and at J to 8 bases, leaving 4 bases not matched to a gene. CDR3: CASSLGQGDSPLHF. The CDR3 DNA reads TGTGCCAGCTCACTCGGACAGGGCGATTCACCCCTCCACTTT.

This clonotype was recorded many times. The chain links TRBV12-3 or TRBV12-4 to TRBJ2-5, with 9 bases fitting TRBD2. The CDR3 has 16 amino acids. Trimming cost V 3 bases and J 5 bases; bases outside gene matches: 10. The CDR3 DNA is TGTGCCAGCAGTTTGAGTGGCGGGAGGGCCGGGGAGACCCAGTACTTC. This gives the protein CASSLSGGRAGETQYF.

There are many counts of this clonotype. CDR3 sequence: CASSVTGQTEAFF. As DNA, the CDR3 is TGTGCCAGCAGTGTAACTGGACAGACTGAAGCTTTCTTT. The J gene is TRBJ1-1, the V gene TRBV12-3 or TRBV12-4; tentatively, D is TRBD1 (6 bases). Between the trimmed V and J ends, which lost 5 bases and 5 bases, there was a span of 12 bases. This CDR3 spans 13 amino acids.

This clonotype occurred many times. This rearrangement joins TRBV6-5 to TRBJ1-1; D is undetermined. The V end lost 8 bases, the J end lost 5 bases, and 6 bases lay between the germline ends. The CDR3 contains 10 residues. The germline CDR1 and CDR2 sequences are MNHEY and SVGAGI. CDR3 bases: TGTGCCAGCGGGAGGACTGAAGCTTTCTTT. It is translated as CASGRTEAFF.

This clonotype occurred a few times. The rearrangement uses TRBV29-1 and TRBJ2-2; the D is unclear. Germline V gives CDR1 SQVTM, CDR2 ANQGSEA. This CDR3 is built from 14 residues. V gave up 5 bases and J gave up 2 bases, with 12 bases separating them. Here the CDR3 reads CSVTSPINTGELFF. The DNA of the CDR3 is TGCAGCGTTACTTCACCAATTAACACCGGGGAGCTGTTTTTT.

This clonotype turned up a few times. The chain uses TRBV28 and TRBJ2-7, with D unclear. V dropped 7 bases and J dropped 7 bases, with 11 bases sitting between them. This CDR3 has 11 amino acids. The germline V gene has CDR1 MDHEN and CDR2 SYDVKM. The CDR3 region is CASNLWGEQYF. The CDR3 nucleotides read TGTGCCAGCAACCTGTGGGGAGAGCAGTACTTC.

This clonotype was observed a few times. This rearrangement joins TRBV20-1 to TRBJ2-6; D is possibly TRBD1 (5 bases). Deletions cut 3 bases from V and 0 bases from J, with 12 bases between. CDR3 length: 16 amino acids. CDR1 DFQATT and CDR2 SNEGSKA come from the germline V gene (reference sequence). The CDR3 loop reads CSASVDNGSGANVLTF. The CDR3 nucleotides are TGCAGTGCTAGTGTGGACAACGGCTCTGGGGCCAACGTCCTGACTTTC.

This chain connects TRBV4-1 to TRBJ2-7, with D possibly matching TRBD2 (5 bases). V was trimmed by 0 bases and J by 4 bases, leaving 10 bases between them. This CDR3 region has 14 residues. From germline, CDR1 is MGHRA and CDR2 YSYEKL. The CDR3 bases are TGCGCCAGCAGCCAAGAGACTAATGCGTACGAGCAGTACTTC. It codes for CASSQETNAYEQYF.

This clonotype was detected ten times or more. The V call is TRBV12-3 or TRBV12-4, the J call TRBJ2-3, with 7 bases that match TRBD2. The CDR3 totals 13 residues. Losses at the gene ends were 5 bases for V and 6 bases for J; bases not matched to a gene: 5. The CDR3: CASSLTRGDTQYF. The CDR3, as DNA: TGTGCCAGCAGTCTCACGCGGGGGGATACGCAGTATTTT.

This clonotype has a count of ten or more. The gene calls are TRBV9 and TRBJ2-7, with D maybe TRBD1 (5 bases). Germline V gene lookup returns CDR1 SGDLS and CDR2 YYNGEE. Trimming took off 3 bases at V and 1 base at J, with 17 bases between the two ends. The CDR3 sequence is 16 residues long. The CDR3 here is CASSAAGSLGSYEQYF. Written as DNA, the CDR3 is TGTGCCAGCAGCGCAGCAGGGTCTCTAGGTTCCTACGAGCAGTACTTC.

Many counts were recorded for this clonotype. V usage is TRBV20-1 and J usage is TRBJ2-2, with 7 nucleotides matching TRBD2. This CDR3 is 17 amino acids long. The junction had 11 bases not matched to a gene; V was cut back by 0 bases and J by 4 bases. CDR1 is DFQATT, CDR2 SNEGSKA, per germline (reference sequence). As DNA, the CDR3 is TGCAGTGCTAGAGAAATGGGACTAATTTGGGGCACCGGGGAGCTGTTTTTT. Residues: CSAREMGLIWGTGELFF.

The chain combines TRBV29-1 with TRBJ2-7; 7 bases are shared with TRBD1. Unmatched junction bases numbered 10, after V lost 7 bases and J lost 10 bases. This CDR3 has 11 amino acids. The germline CDR1 and CDR2 sequences are SQVTM and ANQGSEA. CDR3 bases: TGCAGCGGGAGACAGGGTTTTAGTCAGTACTTC. Translated: CSGRQGFSQYF.

The chain has TRBV3-1 and TRBJ2-7, with TRBD2 as a possible D gene (6 bases). The ends were cut back, 0 bases at V and 3 bases at J, with 12 bases in the middle. The CDR3 spans 15 residues. CDR1 is LGHDT, CDR2 YNNKEL, per germline (reference sequence). In DNA form, the CDR3 reads TGTGCCAGCAGCCAAGATCTTGGGAGGCTCTACGAGCAGTACTTC. Encoded protein: CASSQDLGRLYEQYF.

The V call is TRBV29-1, the J call TRBJ1-2; D remains unclear. The CDR3 runs 9 residues. Trimming removed 3 bases from V and 14 bases from J, with 10 bases in between. Germline CDR1 and CDR2: SQVTM and ANQGSEA. The DNA for the CDR3 is TGCAGCGTTGATAGCGGCCAGACCTTC. Amino acids: CSVDSGQTF.

This clonotype appeared many times. The chain uses TRBV18 and TRBJ2-3; D not certain. V was cut by 0 bases and J by 1 base, with 5 bases left in between. Germline V gives CDR1 KGHSH, CDR2 LQKENI. The CDR3 runs to 14 residues. The chain's CDR3 is CASSPPTGTDTQYF. The CDR3 nucleotides are TGTGCCAGCTCACCACCGACGGGCACAGATACGCAGTATTTT.

This clonotype showed up many times. The CDR3 is CASSFPGSAYEQYF. In nucleotides, the CDR3 is TGTGCCAGCAGTTTCCCAGGGTCGGCCTACGAGCAGTACTTC. V usage is TRBV28 and J usage is TRBJ2-7, with D maybe TRBD1 (5 bases). The V gene lost 3 bases and the J gene lost 2 bases, with 11 bases spanning the gap. The length of the CDR3 is 14 residues. In germline, CDR1 is MDHEN, CDR2 SYDVKM. The entire variable domain, with the rest obtained from reference TRBV28 and TRBJ2-7, is as follows: DVKVTQSSRYLVKRTGEKVFLECVQDMDHENMFWYRQDPGLGLRLIYFSYDVKMKEKGDIPEGYSVSREKKERFSLILESASTNQTSMYLCASSFPGSAYEQYFGPGTRLTVT.

The chain is built from TRBV28 and TRBJ2-1; 10 positions match TRBD2. CDR1 and CDR2 (germline): MDHEN, SYDVKM. The CDR3 runs to 16 residues. J lost 6 bases, V lost 2 bases, and 7 bases had no gene match. In nucleotides, the CDR3 is TGTGCCAGCAGTTTACCCGCTAGCGGGGGATTCAATGAGCAGTTCTTC. Amino acids: CASSLPASGGFNEQFF.

This clonotype was found many times. The chain recombines TRBV5-1 with TRBJ2-3; perhaps TRBD2 as D (5 bases). The CDR3 spans 15 residues. In germline, CDR1 is SGHRS, CDR2 YFSETQ. V lost 4 bases to trimming and J lost 6 bases, with 18 bases between them. The CDR3 DNA follows: TGCGCCAGCAGCCCGTCGCTAGGGAGCAGGGATACGCAGTATTTT. Encoded protein: CASSPSLGSRDTQYF.

This clonotype showed up many times. The CDR3 coding sequence is TGTGCCACCAGGCCGAATTATGCTGGAAACACCATATATTTT. Encoded protein: CATRPNYAGNTIYF. This chain joins TRBV15 and TRBJ1-3; D remains unclear. Germline V lookup: CDR1 LNHNV, CDR2 YYDKDF (reference sequence). The CDR3 is made up of 14 amino acids. The germline V and J ends were trimmed by 6 bases and 2 bases, with 11 bases remaining between them.

The table lists this clonotype with a few counts. The chain employs TRBV5-1 and TRBJ2-1; 15 positions agree with TRBD2. Per germline, CDR1 SGHRS and CDR2 YFSETQ. This CDR3 is 17 amino acids long. V dropped 2 bases and J dropped 3; count of bases not matched to a gene: 3. CDR3 amino acids: CASSFGLAGGYYNEQFF. CDR3 nucleotide sequence: TGCGCCAGCAGCTTCGGACTAGCGGGAGGGTACTACAATGAGCAGTTCTTC. Full variable domain (remainder filled in from reference TRBV5-1 and TRBJ2-1): KAGVTQTPRYLIKTRGQQVTLSCSPISGHRSVSWYQQTPGQGLQFLFEYFSETQRNKGNFPGRFSGRQFSNSRSEMNVSTLELGDSALYLCASSFGLAGGYYNEQFFGPGTRLTVL.

The chain recombines TRBV28 with TRBJ1-3; D gene uncertain. The CDR3 covers 15 residues. Germline CDR1 reads MDHEN; CDR2 reads SYDVKM. Trimming took off 3 bases at V and 4 bases at J, with 13 bases between the two ends. CDR3 loop: CASSFGPNPGNTIYF. CDR3 DNA: TGTGCCAGCAGTTTTGGTCCGAACCCCGGAAACACCATATATTTT.

This clonotype was picked up a small number of times. The J gene is TRBJ2-1, the V gene TRBV11-2; 11 bases agree with TRBD1. Trimming removed 6 bases from V and 9 bases from J; junction bases left unmatched: 10. CDR1 SGHAT and CDR2 FQNNGV come from the germline V gene. The CDR3 loop spans 15 amino acids. This CDR3 is CASSVGTGGKVEQFF. The CDR3 DNA follows: TGTGCCAGCAGTGTCGGGACAGGGGGTAAGGTTGAGCAGTTCTTC.

The sample holds many counts of this clonotype. The gene calls are TRBV28 and TRBJ2-3, with 10 bases lining up with TRBD2. V dropped 4 bases and J dropped 0; count of bases not matched to a gene: 1. The V gene's germline CDR1 is MDHEN and CDR2 SYDVKM. This CDR3 region has 15 residues. CDR3 in DNA: TGTGCCAGCAGTTCTAGCGGGAGAAGCACAGATACGCAGTATTTT. Amino acids: CASSSSGRSTDTQYF. Full variable domain (remainder filled in from reference TRBV28 and TRBJ2-3): DVKVTQSSRYLVKRTGEKVFLECVQDMDHENMFWYRQDPGLGLRLIYFSYDVKMKEKGDIPEGYSVSREKKERFSLILESASTNQTSMYLCASSSSGRSTDTQYFGPGTRLTVL.